Listed below are T cell receptor beta chains from one sample, sequenced in a study of blood T cell repertoires in COVID-19. Libraries were prepared by immunoSEQ multiplex PCR; TCRdb keeps only in-frame clonotypes and omits some of them. The data contain about 220,000 clones, 82% of them singletons. The specimen sequenced was peripheral blood. All receptors come from an elderly woman with acute or convalescent COVID-19. Both conserved end residues are part of each CDR3. D genes are given only for firm matches. Expanded clones get a size class; other rows say once, few or many, or leave the size out.

DNA	CDR3	D	size	J	V	length
TGTGCCAGCAGCACCCCCTCCGGGTATGGGGCCAAAAACATTCAGTACTTC	CASSTPSGYGAKNIQYF	.	once	TRBJ2-4	TRBV13	17
TGTGCCAGCAGCCACTCGGACAGGAGCGGCACCGGGGAGCTGTTTTTT	CASSHSDRSGTGELFF	TRBD1	few	TRBJ2-2	TRBV3-1/TRBV3-2	16
TGTGCCAGCAGCGTAGGGGGTCGGGACAGATTCCTGAACACTGAAGCTTTCTTT	CASSVGGRDRFLNTEAFF	TRBD1	.	TRBJ1-1	TRBV9	18
TGTGCCAGCAGCCAGCCCGGACAGGGGACATACGAGCAGTACTTC	CASSQPGQGTYEQYF	TRBD1	once	TRBJ2-7	TRBV14	15
TGTGCCAGCAGTGGGGGGGGACAGGGCTACAATGAGCAGTTCTTC	CASSGGGQGYNEQFF	TRBD1	.	TRBJ2-1	TRBV25-1	15
TGTGCCAGTAGTATAGATAGGGAGGGCACTGAAGCTTTCTTT	CASSIDREGTEAFF	.	once	TRBJ1-1	TRBV19	14
TGTGCCAGCACGCCCGGGGGATATACCGGGGAGCTGTTTTTT	CASTPGGYTGELFF	.	few	TRBJ2-2	TRBV3-1/TRBV3-2	14
TGTGCCAGCGTGGGGACAGGTGCCCGCCGGCCCCAGCATTTT	CASVGTGARRPQHF	TRBD1	.	TRBJ1-5	TRBV6-6	14
TGTGCCAGCAGCCCGGGACAGGTGAACACTGAAGCTTTCTTT	CASSPGQVNTEAFF	TRBD1	.	TRBJ1-1	TRBV7-9	14
TGTGCCAGTGAGAGTCAGGGATTTCAGCCCCAGCATTTT	CASESQGFQPQHF	.	.	TRBJ1-5	TRBV28	13
TGTGCCAGCAGTTCCCCGGCCGGGGAGCTGTTTTTT	CASSSPAGELFF	.	once	TRBJ2-2	TRBV6-5	12
TGTGCCAGCAGCCGGGACACCCGGAGGACTGAAGCTTTCTTT	CASSRDTRRTEAFF	.	.	TRBJ1-1	TRBV7-9	14
TGTGCCAGCAGCCGGCCACCGACAGGTCTGGGTGAAGCTTTCTTT	CASSRPPTGLGEAFF	.	.	TRBJ1-1	TRBV28	15
TGTGCCAGCAGTGAGAGGGCAGAAATCTATGGCTACACCTTC	CASSERAEIYGYTF	.	.	TRBJ1-2	TRBV6-1	14
TGTGCCAGCAGCCAAAAGAGCCGTACAGGGCAGAGCTCCTACAATGAGCAGTTCTTC	CASSQKSRTGQSSYNEQFF	.	.	TRBJ2-1	TRBV3-1/TRBV3-2	19
TGTGCCAGCAGCACGCGCGGGGACCCCACCCACGGGGAGCTGTTTTTT	CASSTRGDPTHGELFF	.	.	TRBJ2-2	TRBV6-6	16
TGTGCCAGCAGTTATGGGAGGGGCACTGAAGCTTTCTTT	CASSYGRGTEAFF	.	.	TRBJ1-1	TRBV6-5	13
TGTGCCAGTAGTCCAGGGGGCCGGCAGTCCCAGCATTTT	CASSPGGRQSQHF	TRBD1	.	TRBJ1-5	TRBV19	13
TGTGCCAGCAGCCCTAGCGGCGCGGGGAAGCAGTTCTTC	CASSPSGAGKQFF	TRBD2	.	TRBJ2-1	TRBV13	13
TGTGCCAGCTCTAGGGACAGGGACAATCAGCCCCAGCATTTT	CASSRDRDNQPQHF	TRBD1	.	TRBJ1-5	TRBV18	14
TGTGCCAGCTGGGACATCCATGGAGGAGATACGCAGTATTTT	CASWDIHGGDTQYF	.	.	TRBJ2-3	TRBV19	14
TGTGCCAGCAGTTTATACGGGACTGGCGGTGAAGCTTTCTTT	CASSLYGTGGEAFF	.	.	TRBJ1-1	TRBV27	14
TGTGCCAGCAGCTTAACACAGGGGTTTAGCAATCAGCCCCAGCATTTT	CASSLTQGFSNQPQHF	TRBD1	.	TRBJ1-5	TRBV5-5	16